This TCR beta chain was retrieved from a study of blood T cell repertoires in COVID-19. Study background: Material from acute and convalescent COVID-19 was sourced from the United States, Italy and Spain.

Sequencing used immunoSEQ multiplex PCR; TCRdb keeps in-frame clones, though not all of them. The table includes 30,000 to 35,000 clones, around 73% detected once. This CDR3 spans 13 amino acids. Trimming left V 5 bases short and J 5 bases short, with 10 bases between. Germline CDR1 SGHTA, CDR2 FQGNSA. The V call is TRBV7-2, the J call TRBJ1-5; D call uncertain. Sample: peripheral blood. The origin of this receptor is a woman in her sixties with acute or convalescent COVID-19. CDR3: CASSVNGDQPQHF. In DNA form, the CDR3 reads TGTGCCAGCAGCGTAAACGGGGATCAGCCCCAGCATTTT.